The clone carrying this T cell receptor beta chain has a handful of counts. The antigen is not known. This sample is drawn from a study of CD8 T cells in ankylosing spondylitis. Regarding the study as a whole: Disease-linked clones were CD8+ and relatively rare in peripheral blood.

Researchers built TCR beta libraries using quantitative 5'-RACE with molecular barcodes. TCRdb re-derived calls from the 5' RACE reads in MiXCR, one entry per CDR3 protein. The sample lists about 200,000 distinct CDR3 sequences; under 30% were seen once. The V gene's germline CDR1 is LGHDT and CDR2 YNNKEL (reference sequence). CDR3 length: 15 amino acids. The V gene end was trimmed by 2 bases and the J gene end by 7 bases; junction bases not matched to a gene: 5. The V and J genes are TRBV3-1 and TRBJ2-2, with TRBD2 matching over 9 bases. The source of this sequence is a male donor with ankylosing spondylitis or in good health (not recorded which). Sequencing was done on a sample of blood, either unsorted or a sorted T cell fraction (not recorded which). The CDR3 DNA follows: TGTGCCAGCAGCCAAATTGCGGGAGGGGTCGGGGAGCTGTTTTTT. Protein product: CASSQIAGGVGELFF.